Below are 22 T cell receptor beta chains sequenced from a single sample in a study of blood T cell repertoires in COVID-19. Assay: immunoSEQ multiplex PCR; the TCRdb copy retains only in-frame clones and omits some. In the table there are about 270,000 clones, more than 65% of which are singletons. Specimen: peripheral blood. All receptors come from a young woman with acute or convalescent COVID-19.

The V gene is TRBV3-1 (or the pseudogene TRBV3-2), the J gene TRBJ2-7; 9 bases agree with TRBD1. The germline CDR1 and CDR2 sequences are LGHDT and YNNKEL (reference sequence). The CDR3 totals 14 residues. The junction had 4 bases not matched to a gene; V was cut back by 3 bases and J by 4 bases. As DNA, the CDR3 is TGTGCCAGCAGCCACCGGACAGGGGTTTACGAGCAGTACTTC. It yields the protein CASSHRTGVYEQYF.

The chain recombines TRBV30 with TRBJ1-1, with 10 bases fitting TRBD1. V dropped 0 bases and J dropped 1; count of bases not matched to a gene: 8. The length of the CDR3 is 17 residues. In germline, CDR1 is GTSNPN, CDR2 SVGIG (reference sequence). CDR3 sequence (DNA): TGTGCCTGGAGTGTACTCCGGACAGGGGGAGGGAACACTGAAGCTTTCTTT. This gives the protein CAWSVLRTGGGNTEAFF. Together with reference TRBV30 and TRBJ1-1, the CDR3 gives the full variable domain: SQTIHQWPATLVQPVGSPLSLECTVEGTSNPNLYWYRQAAGRGLQLLFYSVGIGQISSEVPQNLSASRPQDRQFILSSKKLLLSDSGFYLCAWSVLRTGGGNTEAFFGQGTRLTVV.

This clone was seen only once. The J gene is TRBJ2-1, the V gene TRBV7-2; 11 positions match TRBD2. Per germline, CDR1 SGHTA and CDR2 FQGNSA. The CDR3 is 17 residues long. Trimming took 5 bases from V and 7 from J; bases not matched to a gene: 13. CDR3: CASSTSGSRGGQNEQFF. The CDR3 coding sequence is TGTGCCAGCAGCACTAGCGGGAGTCGCGGAGGGCAAAATGAGCAGTTCTTC.

The chain is built from TRBV29-1 and TRBJ2-3; a weak D match, TRBD1 (5 bases). CDR3 length equals 10 residues. Germline V gene sequence: CDR1 SQVTM, CDR2 ANQGSEA. The chain's CDR3 is CGADTDTQYF. The CDR3 bases are TGCGGGGCAGACACAGATACGCAGTATTTT.

The chain employs TRBV4-2 and TRBJ2-7, with TRBD2 identical over 7 bases. V lost 0 bases and J lost 2; bases outside the gene matches: 7. There are 16 residues in the CDR3. In germline, CDR1 is LGHNA, CDR2 YNFKEQ. CDR3 protein: CASSQEEGGTAYEQYF. The CDR3 DNA is TGTGCCAGCAGCCAAGAAGAGGGAGGGACGGCCTACGAGCAGTACTTC.

V and J are TRBV7-6 and TRBJ2-1, with 13 bases identical to TRBD2. The CDR3 is 17 amino acids. V dropped 5 bases and J dropped 7; count of bases not matched to a gene: 11. Germline-derived CDR1 and CDR2 are SGHVS and FNYEAQ. CDR3 bases: TGTGCCAGCAGCCACACCGGGACTAGCGGGGTGCTGAATGAGCAGTTCTTC. Its translation: CASSHTGTSGVLNEQFF.

The chain couples TRBV6-1 to TRBJ2-7; 9 bases match TRBD1. The CDR3 runs 13 residues. The V gene end was trimmed by 2 bases and the J gene end by 6 bases; junction bases not matched to a gene: 2. CDR1 is MNHNS, CDR2 SASEGT, per germline. The chain's CDR3 is CASSEQQGAEQYF. DNA of the CDR3: TGTGCCAGCAGTGAACAACAGGGGGCCGAGCAGTACTTC.

This rearrangement joins TRBV4-3 to TRBJ1-2, with no clear D. CDR3 length: 14 amino acids. V was shortened by 0 bases and J by 4 bases, with 9 bases between the two germline ends. Germline assignment: CDR1 LGHNA and CDR2 YSLEER. DNA of the CDR3: TGCGCCAGCAGCCAAGACAGAAACCTCTATGGCTACACCTTC. Translation gives CASSQDRNLYGYTF.

The chain joins TRBV13 to TRBJ1-1, with D hard to call. The CDR3 is 13 amino acids. V was pared by 7 bases and J by 0 bases, with 9 bases between. Germline CDR1 is PRHDT and CDR2 is FYEKMQ (reference sequence). Written as DNA, the CDR3 is TGTGCCAGCATGGGCCCCCTGAACACTGAAGCTTTCTTT. The encoded protein is CASMGPLNTEAFF.

The chain couples TRBV15 to TRBJ2-1; 13 bases fit TRBD2. In germline, CDR1 is LNHNV, CDR2 YYDKDF (reference sequence). The CDR3 runs to 16 residues. V was clipped by 5 bases and J by 5 bases; unmatched bases: 6. The CDR3 is CATSPPGLAGNNEQFF. In DNA form, the CDR3 reads TGTGCCACCAGCCCTCCGGGACTAGCGGGAAACAATGAGCAGTTCTTC.

This clone was detected only once. This chain connects TRBV9 to TRBJ1-2, with a tentative D call TRBD1 (6 bases). The V end lost 6 bases, the J end lost 6 bases, and 15 bases lay between the germline ends. Germline values: CDR1 SGDLS, CDR2 YYNGEE. The CDR3 has 13 amino acids. Written as DNA, the CDR3 is TGTGCCAGCAATGGGGAACAGGGTCATGGCTACACCTTC. This codes for CASNGEQGHGYTF.

J is TRBJ2-5 and V is TRBV7-8; D is unclear. Trimming pared 5 bases from V and 3 bases from J, leaving 7 bases between. The CDR3 is made up of 12 amino acids. Germline V lookup: CDR1 SGHVS, CDR2 FQNEAQ. The CDR3 here is CASSRAKETQYF. CDR3 DNA: TGTGCCAGCAGCCGAGCTAAAGAGACCCAGTACTTC. Full variable domain (outside the CDR3, taken from reference TRBV7-8 and TRBJ2-5): GAGVSQSPRYKVAKRGQDVALRCDPISGHVSLFWYQQALGQGPEFLTYFQNEAQLDKSGLPSDRFFAERPEGSVSTLKIQRTQQEDSAVYLCASSRAKETQYFGPGTRLLVL.

The rearrangement uses TRBV5-1 and TRBJ2-1, with 7 bases matching TRBD1. CDR1 is SGHRS, CDR2 YFSETQ, per germline. The CDR3 loop spans 14 amino acids. V dropped 4 bases and J dropped 3; count of bases not matched to a gene: 4. For the CDR3, the DNA is TGCGCCAGCAGCGATGACAGGGTCTACAATGAGCAGTTCTTC. It yields the protein CASSDDRVYNEQFF.

The chain links TRBV19 to TRBJ2-2; possibly TRBD2 for D (6 bases). This CDR3 is 15 amino acids long. Germline V gene sequence: CDR1 LNHDA, CDR2 SQIVND (reference sequence). V lost 8 bases, J lost 0 bases, and 13 bases lay in between. CDR3 sequence (DNA): TGTGCCAGTCGCGGGGTATCCACGAACACCGGGGAGCTGTTTTTT. Translating gives CASRGVSTNTGELFF.

The V call is TRBV19, the J call TRBJ1-1; no reliable D call. The germline gives CDR1 LNHDA, CDR2 SQIVND (reference sequence). With 3 bases removed from V and 4 bases from J, the gap between germline ends came to 9 bases. The CDR3 is made up of 13 amino acids. CDR3 in DNA: TGTGCCAGTAGTATCGAGGAGAGCACTGAAGCTTTCTTT. Its translation is CASSIEESTEAFF.

This clone was observed a single time. The chain joins TRBV7-9 to TRBJ2-1, with TRBD2 as a possible D gene (6 bases). V was pared by 4 bases and J by 1 base, with 20 bases between. CDR1 is SEHNR, CDR2 FQNEAQ, per germline (reference sequence). This CDR3 is built from 18 residues. CDR3 sequence: CASSSSGTFFLSYNEQFF. DNA for the CDR3: TGTGCCAGCAGCTCTTCCGGGACTTTCTTCCTATCCTACAATGAGCAGTTCTTC.

J is TRBJ1-5 and V is TRBV19, with 9 bases aligning to TRBD1. Germline assignment: CDR1 LNHDA and CDR2 SQIVND (reference sequence). The CDR3 extends over 17 amino acids. V was clipped by 5 bases and J by 7 bases; unmatched bases: 15. The CDR3 sequence: CASSGHSGTGHDQPQHF. CDR3 DNA: TGTGCCAGTAGTGGCCATTCCGGGACAGGGCACGACCAGCCCCAGCATTTT.

For this clone: Distinct nucleotide sequences in the sample also encode this CDR3. CDR3 amino acids: CASSLAGGENQPQHF. DNA of the CDR3: TGTGCCAGCAGCCTTGCTGGGGGGGAAAATCAGCCCCAGCATTTT. This chain joins TRBV7-9 and TRBJ1-5; possibly TRBD1 for D (5 bases). The CDR3 loop spans 15 amino acids. The germline V and J ends were trimmed by 5 bases and 4 bases, with 15 bases remaining between them. Germline CDR1 SEHNR, CDR2 FQNEAQ (reference sequence).

The chain uses TRBV5-4 and TRBJ2-7, with TRBD2 matching over 15 bases. J was trimmed by 4 bases and V by 0 bases; bases with no gene match: 5. The CDR3 has 17 residues. Germline V gene data show CDR1 as SGHNT and CDR2 as YYREEE (reference sequence). CDR3 in amino acids: CASSLGGLAGGPYEQYF. In nucleotides, the CDR3 is TGTGCCAGCAGCTTGGGAGGACTAGCGGGAGGGCCGTACGAGCAGTACTTC.

The gene calls are TRBV2 and TRBJ1-4; D is possibly TRBD1 (5 bases). Germline-derived CDR1 and CDR2 are SNHLY and FYNNEI. CDR3 length equals 15 residues. The V end was cut by 4 bases, the J end by 3 bases, with 12 bases between. CDR3 protein: CASSAGRAANEKLFF. In DNA form, the CDR3 reads TGTGCCAGCAGTGCCGGCAGGGCAGCTAATGAAAAACTGTTTTTT. Full variable domain (remainder filled in from reference TRBV2 and TRBJ1-4): EPEVTQTPSHQVTQMGQEVILRCVPISNHLYFYWYRQILGQKVEFLVSFYNNEISEKSEIFDDQFSVERPDGSNFTLKIRSTKLEDSAMYFCASSAGRAANEKLFFGSGTQLSVL.

The V gene is TRBV4-3, the J gene TRBJ2-3, with 8 nucleotides matching TRBD2. From germline, CDR1 is LGHNA and CDR2 YSLEER. The ends lost 1 base at V and 0 bases at J; junction bases unmatched: 3. The CDR3 spans 16 residues. The CDR3 bases are TGCGCCAGCAGCCAAGGGGTAGCGGGAAGCACAGATACGCAGTATTTT. It yields the protein CASSQGVAGSTDTQYF.

The chain has TRBV6-1 and TRBJ1-5; D gene uncertain. The CDR3 has 16 residues. The ends were cut back, 2 bases at V and 4 bases at J, with 15 bases in the middle. The V gene's germline CDR1 is MNHNS and CDR2 SASEGT. CDR3 amino acids: CASSERGNSPNQPQHF. The DNA of the CDR3 is TGTGCCAGCAGTGAACGGGGAAACAGTCCTAATCAGCCCCAGCATTTT.